The 11 T cell receptor beta chains presented below share a single source sample, sequenced in a study of blood T cell repertoires in COVID-19. Measured with immunoSEQ multiplex PCR; TCRdb has only the in-frame clones, and not every one. This table has approximately 200,000 clones, approximately 84% appearing once. Sequencing was carried out using peripheral blood. These receptors all stem from a woman in her sixties with acute or convalescent COVID-19.

The CDR3 sequence: CASSVATTDNTDTQYF. CDR3 bases: TGTGCCAGCAGCGTAGCTACGACAGACAACACAGATACGCAGTATTTT. J is TRBJ2-3 and V is TRBV9, with D perhaps TRBD1 (5 bases). Germline assignment: CDR1 SGDLS and CDR2 YYNGEE. The CDR3 length is 16 residues. V lost 0 bases, J lost 2 bases, and 13 bases lay in between.

The chain has TRBV2 and TRBJ1-5; no reliable D call. The V end was cut by 7 bases, the J end by 2 bases, with 9 bases between. Looked up from germline, CDR1 is SNHLY and CDR2 is FYNNEI. This CDR3 contains 13 residues. The CDR3 DNA reads as TGTGCCAGCATGAGGCTGGGCAATCAGCCCCAGCATTTT. Its protein is CASMRLGNQPQHF.

This clone was observed once. One end of the junction fails to match germline, which may point to a read error. The CDR3 DNA sequence: TGTGCCAGCAGCGAAGATAGGTACAGGGGGTATGGCTACACCTTC. It specifies CASSEDRYRGYGYTF. The V gene is TRBV4-2, the J gene TRBJ1-2; 8 nucleotides agree with TRBD1. CDR1 LGHNA and CDR2 YNFKEQ come from the germline V gene. The length of the CDR3 is 15 residues.

The chain combines TRBV13 with TRBJ2-2; 8 nucleotides agree with TRBD1. This CDR3 is 15 amino acids long. Looked up from germline, CDR1 is PRHDT and CDR2 is FYEKMQ (reference sequence). Losses at the gene ends were 4 bases for V and 7 bases for J; bases not matched to a gene: 8. CDR3 in amino acids: CASSSWDRLNGELFF. DNA of the CDR3: TGTGCCAGCAGCTCCTGGGACAGGCTGAACGGGGAGCTGTTTTTT.

The chain recombines TRBV20-1 with TRBJ1-1; D gene ambiguous. The V gene's germline CDR1 is DFQATT and CDR2 SNEGSKA (reference sequence). The V end was cut by 3 bases, the J end by 1 base, with 6 bases between. CDR3 length: 12 amino acids. CDR3 amino acids: CSASNTNTEAFF. The CDR3 region has the DNA TGCAGTGCTAGTAACACGAACACTGAAGCTTTCTTT.

V usage is TRBV3-1 (or the pseudogene TRBV3-2) and J usage is TRBJ1-1; unclear D gene. Germline-derived CDR1 and CDR2 are LGHDT and YNNKEL (reference sequence). The CDR3 sequence is 13 residues long. V was clipped by 2 bases and J by 1 base, with 5 bases between them. The CDR3 is CASSQSGNTEAFF. DNA for the CDR3: TGTGCCAGCAGCCAATCAGGGAACACTGAAGCTTTCTTT.

The rearrangement uses TRBV3-1 (or the pseudogene TRBV3-2) and TRBJ1-3, with 7 nucleotides matching TRBD1. Germline V gene lookup returns CDR1 LGHDT and CDR2 YNNKEL (reference sequence). The CDR3 spans 13 residues. V trimming: 3 bases; J trimming: 15 bases; junction bases outside the gene matches: 11. The CDR3 loop is CASSHQPGQTAYF. The CDR3 DNA sequence: TGTGCCAGCAGCCACCAACCGGGACAGACGGCATATTTT.

CDR3: CASSPTTGSGEQFF. CDR3 DNA sequence: TGTGCCAGCAGCCCAACGACAGGGTCCGGTGAGCAGTTCTTC. The rearrangement links TRBV6-5 to TRBJ2-1; the match to TRBD1 covers 7 bases. J gave up 9 bases and V 6 bases, and 11 bases lay outside the gene matches. Looked up from germline, CDR1 is MNHEY and CDR2 is SVGAGI. CDR3 length equals 14 residues.

The V call is TRBV2, the J call TRBJ2-7; 9 bases are shared with TRBD1. The CDR3 totals 14 residues. Germline V gene sequence: CDR1 SNHLY, CDR2 FYNNEI. The trim removed 7 bases at V and 6 bases at J, leaving 10 bases unmatched. CDR3 amino acids: CASTRDRVEGEQYF. As DNA, the CDR3 is TGTGCCAGCACCCGGGACAGGGTCGAGGGCGAGCAGTACTTC.

This clone was observed a handful of times. Other DNA sequences in this sample translate to the same CDR3. V is TRBV11-2 and J is TRBJ1-1; D perhaps matches TRBD1 (5 bases). Trimming removed 6 bases at V and 11 bases at J, with 16 bases between. The V gene's germline CDR1 is SGHAT and CDR2 FQNNGV. The CDR3 has 12 amino acids. CDR3 sequence: CASSLSGGRAFF. The CDR3 nucleotides are TGTGCCAGCAGTTTATCGGGGGGACGTGCTTTCTTT.

The chain has TRBV6-4 and TRBJ1-1; 7 bases are shared with TRBD1. The germline V gene has CDR1 MRHNA and CDR2 SNTAGT. This CDR3 is 17 amino acids long. With 10 bases clipped from V and 4 bases from J, the junction kept 21 bases outside the gene matches. The CDR3 loop reads CATTIPGQLPPGTEAFF. In DNA, the CDR3 is TGTGCCACAACAATCCCGGGACAGCTCCCCCCGGGCACTGAAGCTTTCTTT.